This TCR beta chain emerged from a study of response to subunit inactivated influenza vaccine. One entry per CDR3 protein, called by TCRdb with MiXCR from the RT-PCR reads. The table includes 280,000 or so distinct CDR3 sequences, 21% detected once. About this clonotype itself: Antigen unknown.

Study-wide findings and caveats: Researchers suggested that each seasonal influenza vaccination recruits few new T cells.

Germline trimming cut 1 base from V and 0 bases from J; bases unmatched to any gene: 5. The CDR3 covers 18 residues. Germline values: CDR1 ENHRY, CDR2 SYGVKD. The rearrangement joins TRBV10-3 to TRBJ2-3, with 12 bases that match TRBD2. The source was PBMCs from blood, collected less than 22 months after vaccination. The TCR sequence derives from a man between 50 and 69 years old who received an inactivated influenza vaccine. The chain's CDR3 is CAISELGTSGLSTDTQYF. CDR3 coding DNA: TGTGCCATCAGTGAGTTAGGGACTAGCGGGCTAAGCACAGATACGCAGTATTTT.